This T cell receptor beta chain was recovered during a study of blood T cells in healthy people across ages. Looking at the study overall: About one barcoded beta molecule was captured per two T cells (by template switching).

Using a J-beta primer mix together with a sample-barcoded 5' primer, a second PCR was run for about 7 to 12 cycles. Each cDNA was tagged by a template-switch adaptor containing 12 random nucleotides. TCRdb called the 5' RACE reads again in MiXCR, with one record for every CDR3 protein. Seen here are roughly 800,000 distinct CDR3 sequences, roughly 35% observed once, and the top ten hold 10% to 15%. Drawing of peripheral blood yielded about 9.6 milliliters from each donor. The sample was blood. The source is a man aged 18 to 29 in good health.

CDR3 residues: CASSQVDGGVNEKLFF. DNA of the CDR3: TGCGCCAGCAGCCAAGTTGATGGGGGGGTTAATGAAAAACTGTTTTTT. The J gene is TRBJ1-4, the V gene TRBV4-1; TRBD1 might be the D (5 bases). This CDR3 has 16 residues. V was trimmed by 1 base and J by 4 bases, leaving 13 bases between them. Germline assignment: CDR1 MGHRA and CDR2 YSYEKL.